Shown below are 9 T cell receptor beta chains from a single sample sequenced in a study of siplizumab effects on memory and regulatory T cells. Produced via immunoSEQ multiplex PCR; TCRdb's table is partial and in-frame only. The sample lists approximately 48,000 clones, 93% seen once, with about 15% in the top ten. Sequencing used CD8+ T cells sorted from blood. The origin of the receptors is a human donor in good health.

This chain uses TRBV7-8 with TRBJ1-1; D is possibly TRBD1 (6 bases). The CDR3 covers 17 residues. In germline, CDR1 is SGHVS, CDR2 FQNEAQ. V was cut by 4 bases and J by 8 bases, with 26 bases left in between. CDR3 in amino acids: CASSYESGLGAQREAFF. The CDR3 coding sequence is TGTGCCAGCAGCTATGAATCTGGGTTGGGGGCCCAAAGAGAAGCTTTCTTT.

J is TRBJ2-3 and V is TRBV7-9; D is uncertain. Germline assignment: CDR1 SEHNR and CDR2 FQNEAQ (reference sequence). This CDR3 spans 12 amino acids. The germline V and J ends were trimmed by 5 bases and 4 bases, with 7 bases remaining between them. The CDR3 loop reads CASSPQPDTQYF. CDR3 DNA sequence: TGTGCCAGCAGCCCTCAACCAGATACGCAGTATTTT.

The V and J genes are TRBV19 and TRBJ2-7, with D tentatively TRBD1 (6 bases). This CDR3 is 13 amino acids long. Germline V lookup: CDR1 LNHDA, CDR2 SQIVND (reference sequence). Trimming removed 3 bases from V and 3 bases from J, with 9 bases in between. CDR3 sequence: CASSISGVYEQYF. CDR3 DNA sequence: TGTGCCAGTAGTATTTCAGGGGTCTACGAGCAGTACTTC.

For the CDR3, the DNA is TGCGCCAGCAGCCAAGATGGGGACTATGGCTACACCTTC. Amino acid sequence: CASSQDGDYGYTF. The genes are TRBV4-1 and TRBJ1-2; D unclear. V dropped 0 bases and J dropped 3 bases, with 5 bases sitting between them. The CDR3 sequence is 13 residues long. CDR1 and CDR2 (germline): MGHRA, YSYEKL.

The chain couples TRBV28 to TRBJ2-5; 7 positions agree with TRBD1. J lost 5 bases, V lost 2 bases, and 5 bases had no gene match. Germline V CDR1 and CDR2: MDHEN, SYDVKM. The length of the CDR3 is 14 residues. In nucleotides, the CDR3 is TGTGCCAGCAGTTTAAGGGGGCCTGTTGAGACCCAGTACTTC. Translated: CASSLRGPVETQYF.

The CDR3 loop is CASNSPEGTSGIRNEQFF. The CDR3 DNA follows: TGTGCCAGCAACTCCCCCGAAGGAACTAGCGGGATACGCAATGAGCAGTTCTTC. The J gene is TRBJ2-1, the V gene TRBV28; TRBD2 matches at 10 bases. Germline assignment: CDR1 MDHEN and CDR2 SYDVKM. CDR3 length: 18 amino acids. V lost 7 bases to trimming and J lost 6 bases; unmatched junction nucleotides: 18.

This chain uses TRBV19 with TRBJ2-7; perhaps TRBD2 as D (6 bases). V was shortened by 3 bases and J by 4 bases, with 16 bases between the two germline ends. CDR1 and CDR2 (germline): LNHDA, SQIVND (reference sequence). This CDR3 has 15 residues. The CDR3 reads CASSMGGAYPYEQYF. The CDR3 DNA reads as TGTGCCAGTAGTATGGGGGGTGCCTATCCATACGAGCAGTACTTC.

The gene calls are TRBV14 and TRBJ1-2; possibly TRBD1 for D (6 bases). With 4 bases removed from V and 4 bases from J, the gap between germline ends came to 16 bases. The CDR3 is 15 amino acids. In germline, CDR1 is SGHDN, CDR2 FVKESK. The CDR3 region has the DNA TGTGCCAGCAGCCCCTCCGGGGGGGGGCGCTATGGCTACACCTTC. Amino acids: CASSPSGGGRYGYTF.

The rearrangement links TRBV9 to TRBJ2-3; 9 bases are shared with TRBD1. Germline V gene sequence: CDR1 SGDLS, CDR2 YYNGEE. The CDR3 totals 14 residues. V was clipped by 3 bases and J by 5 bases; unmatched bases: 4. The CDR3 here is CASSAYRGLDTQYF. Written as DNA, the CDR3 is TGTGCCAGCAGCGCCTACAGGGGGCTAGATACGCAGTATTTT.